Each of the 28 T cell receptor beta chains below was sequenced from the same sample in a study of CD8 T cells in Susac syndrome. RNA was extracted with the RNeasy kit, and a quantity of 0.5 to 1 ug was reverse transcribed using random hexamers. MiXCR, applied by TCRdb to the immunoSEQ multiplex PCR reads, yields one record per CDR3 protein. The sample yields some 400,000 distinct CDR3 sequences, approximately 85% seen once. Sequences were obtained from CD8+ T cells from PBMCs. The receptor source for this set is a human donor with multiple sclerosis.

This chain joins TRBV2 and TRBJ1-5; D call uncertain. The V gene lost 8 bases and the J gene lost 4 bases, with 12 bases spanning the gap. This CDR3 has 13 amino acids. Germline values: CDR1 SNHLY, CDR2 FYNNEI. This chain's CDR3 is CASSPWVNQPQHF. Written as DNA, the CDR3 is TGTGCCAGCTCCCCCTGGGTGAATCAGCCCCAGCATTTT.

V usage is TRBV10-2 and J usage is TRBJ2-7; D is possibly TRBD1 (6 bases). The V end lost 2 bases, the J end lost 4 bases, and 12 bases lay between the germline ends. Germline V gene data show CDR1 as WSHSY and CDR2 as SAAADI. The CDR3 covers 14 residues. CDR3 bases: TGCGCCAGCAGTGAGAGGGGGACGATTTACGAGCAGTACTTC. Its translation: CASSERGTIYEQYF.

V and J are TRBV4-1 and TRBJ2-1, with 11 bases that match TRBD2. Germline loops: CDR1 MGHRA, CDR2 YSYEKL. After removal of 4 bases from V and 9 bases from J, the junction contained 8 bases not matched to a gene. The CDR3 covers 15 residues. As DNA, the CDR3 is TGCGCCAGCAGCCCTATAGCGGGGGGGCTGGGTGAGCAGTTCTTC. Translating gives CASSPIAGGLGEQFF.

The V call is TRBV4-2, the J call TRBJ2-7, with 10 bases aligning to TRBD2. Losses at the gene ends were 2 bases for V and 2 bases for J; bases not matched to a gene: 6. Per the germline V gene, CDR1 is LGHNA and CDR2 is YNFKEQ. This CDR3 contains 16 residues. The CDR3 spells CASSQITSGNPYEQYF. The CDR3 nucleotides read TGTGCCAGCAGCCAAATTACTAGCGGGAACCCCTACGAGCAGTACTTC.

This clonotype was observed a few times. The chain carries TRBV7-9 and TRBJ2-5, with D maybe TRBD1 (6 bases). Germline CDR1 SEHNR, CDR2 FQNEAQ (reference sequence). Deletions cut 3 bases from V and 1 base from J, with 6 bases between. The CDR3 spans 13 residues. DNA of the CDR3: TGTGCCAGCAGCTTGGACAGCCAAGAGACCCAGTACTTC. It yields the protein CASSLDSQETQYF.

The rearrangement joins TRBV6-6 to TRBJ2-5, with TRBD2 matching 13 bases. Germline CDR1 MNHNY, CDR2 SVGAGI (reference sequence). Trimming removed 2 bases from V and 5 bases from J; junction bases left unmatched: 5. The CDR3 spans 16 residues. CDR3 in amino acids: CASSYGLAGAGETQYF. The CDR3 region has the DNA TGTGCCAGCAGTTACGGACTAGCGGGGGCCGGGGAGACCCAGTACTTC.

This clonotype occurred once. This rearrangement joins TRBV29-1 to TRBJ1-1; TRBD1 agrees at 8 bases. Trimming removed 4 bases from V and 7 bases from J; junction bases left unmatched: 5. The germline V gene encodes CDR1 SQVTM and CDR2 ANQGSEA. The CDR3 runs to 12 residues. CDR3 sequence: CSVGRGLGEAFF. CDR3 bases: TGCAGCGTTGGCAGGGGGCTTGGTGAAGCTTTCTTT.

The chain combines TRBV20-1 with TRBJ1-6, with 11 bases aligning to TRBD1. Per germline, CDR1 DFQATT and CDR2 SNEGSKA (reference sequence). Trimming took 6 bases from V and 0 from J; bases not matched to a gene: 4. The CDR3 consists of 16 residues. CDR3 nucleotides: TGCAGTGCCAGGGACAGGGGGGCCTCCTATAATTCACCCCTCCACTTT. Translated: CSARDRGASYNSPLHF.

The J gene is TRBJ1-2, the V gene TRBV2; a weak D match, TRBD1 (5 bases). This CDR3 has 14 residues. Germline V gene sequence: CDR1 SNHLY, CDR2 FYNNEI. The V and J ends lost 2 bases and 6 bases respectively, with 13 bases between them. The CDR3 sequence: CASSESLREDGYTF. Written as DNA, the CDR3 is TGTGCCAGCAGTGAATCCCTCAGGGAGGATGGCTACACCTTC.

The chain has TRBV10-1 and TRBJ2-1; tentative D call: TRBD2 (6 bases). Trimming pared 4 bases from V and 9 bases from J, leaving 13 bases between. Germline-derived CDR1 and CDR2 are WNHNN and SYGVQD (reference sequence). This CDR3 region has 13 residues. CDR3 nucleotides: TGCGCCAGCAGTGGGCAGTTGGGGGGTGAGCAGTTCTTC. Translation gives CASSGQLGGEQFF.

This rearrangement joins TRBV11-2 to TRBJ2-1; D is undetermined. The CDR3 is 18 residues long. Deletions cut 5 bases from V and 0 bases from J, with 20 bases between. Germline V lookup: CDR1 SGHAT, CDR2 FQNNGV. Written as DNA, the CDR3 is TGTGCCAGCAGCCCCGGTGGGGTGGCGGAAAGCTCCTACAATGAGCAGTTCTTC. Translated, it gives CASSPGGVAESSYNEQFF. Using reference TRBV11-2 and TRBJ2-1 for the parts outside the CDR3, the full variable domain is EAGVAQSPRYKIIEKRQSVAFWCNPISGHATLYWYQQILGQGPKLLIQFQNNGVVDDSQLPKDRFSAERLKGVDSTLKIQPAKLEDSAVYLCASSPGGVAESSYNEQFFGPGTRLTVL.

V usage is TRBV7-9 and J usage is TRBJ1-1; weak D call: TRBD1 (5 bases). With 1 base removed from V and 1 base from J, the gap between germline ends came to 10 bases. This CDR3 contains 15 residues. Germline CDR1 is SEHNR and CDR2 is FQNEAQ (reference sequence). CDR3 DNA sequence: TGTGCCAGCAGCTTAGTAGGGACGGGGAACACTGAAGCTTTCTTT. This codes for CASSLVGTGNTEAFF.

This clonotype was seen more than once but under ten times. V gene TRBV7-6 combines with J gene TRBJ2-7, with no clear D. From germline, CDR1 is SGHVS and CDR2 FNYEAQ. Deletions cut 4 bases from V and 4 bases from J, with 8 bases between. CDR3 length equals 12 residues. This chain's CDR3 is CASSSVEYEQYF. The CDR3, as DNA: TGTGCCAGCAGCTCCGTGGAATACGAGCAGTACTTC.

The rearrangement joins TRBV28 to TRBJ1-2; no definite D call. The V and J ends lost 4 bases and 2 bases respectively, with 14 bases between them. CDR3 length: 15 residues. CDR1 is MDHEN, CDR2 SYDVKM, per germline. In DNA form, the CDR3 reads TGTGCCAGCAGTTCATGGACCGAGAAAAACTATGGCTACACCTTC. Translation: CASSSWTEKNYGYTF.

The gene calls are TRBV4-1 and TRBJ1-1; D is undetermined. V lost 4 bases, J lost 4 bases, and 13 bases lay in between. CDR1 is MGHRA and CDR2 is YSYEKL in the germline V gene. The CDR3 is 14 amino acids. CDR3 nucleotides: TGCGCCAGCAGCCTTGGCCAGGTGGTCACTGAAGCTTTCTTT. Protein sequence: CASSLGQVVTEAFF.

V is TRBV4-1 and J is TRBJ2-1; D is perhaps TRBD2 (6 bases). The CDR3 totals 15 residues. V was pared by 2 bases and J by 6 bases, with 14 bases between. Looked up from germline, CDR1 is MGHRA and CDR2 is YSYEKL. The chain's CDR3 is CASSQYTGTSNEQFF. The CDR3 nucleotides are TGCGCCAGCAGCCAATACACCGGGACTTCCAATGAGCAGTTCTTC.

This clonotype was seen a few times. V is TRBV11-2 and J is TRBJ2-7, with a weak D call TRBD1 (5 bases). From germline, CDR1 is SGHAT and CDR2 FQNNGV. The germline V and J ends were trimmed by 5 bases and 5 bases, with 10 bases remaining between them. The CDR3 runs to 12 residues. This chain's CDR3 is CASSRQTDEQYF. CDR3 DNA sequence: TGTGCCAGCAGCCGTCAGACAGACGAGCAGTACTTC.

The chain has TRBV29-1 and TRBJ2-7; D perhaps matches TRBD2 (6 bases). The CDR3 consists of 15 residues. V lost 2 bases to trimming and J lost 6 bases, with 20 bases between them. Per the germline V gene, CDR1 is SQVTM and CDR2 is ANQGSEA. The CDR3 nucleotides read TGCAGCGTTGAAAGTTCGGCACATCCGGGGGTCGAGCAGTACTTC. Amino acids: CSVESSAHPGVEQYF.

This clonotype has a handful of counts. This CDR3 is CASSVTGTSFLEQYF. The CDR3 coding sequence is TGTGCCAGCAGTGTTACCGGGACTAGTTTTCTCGAGCAGTACTTC. J is TRBJ2-7 and V is TRBV6-1; TRBD2 matches 8 bases. Trimming removed 4 bases from V and 6 bases from J; junction bases left unmatched: 11. CDR3 length: 15 residues. Germline V lookup: CDR1 MNHNS, CDR2 SASEGT.

This chain connects TRBV27 to TRBJ2-7; D unresolved. Germline-derived CDR1 and CDR2 are MNHEY and SMNVEV (reference sequence). The V end was cut by 8 bases, the J end by 4 bases, with 18 bases between. The CDR3 has 14 amino acids. CDR3 nucleotides: TGTGCCAGCTCCCTTGGAGCGAAGATGTACGAGCAGTACTTC. Its protein product is CASSLGAKMYEQYF.

V gene TRBV30 combines with J gene TRBJ1-2; D uncertain. The CDR3 has 12 residues. Germline CDR1 GTSNPN, CDR2 SVGIG (reference sequence). V was clipped by 1 base and J by 2 bases, with 5 bases between them. CDR3 sequence reads: CAWSDLNYGYTF. The CDR3 DNA reads as TGTGCCTGGAGTGATTTAAACTATGGCTACACCTTC.

The genes are TRBV7-8 and TRBJ2-3; 8 positions match TRBD2. The CDR3 runs 16 residues. The germline V gene encodes CDR1 SGHVS and CDR2 FQNEAQ. V gave up 5 bases and J gave up 0 bases; unmatched junction bases: 7. The DNA of the CDR3 is TGTGCCAGCAGCACTGCACTAGCGGTGAGCACAGATACGCAGTATTTT. Translated: CASSTALAVSTDTQYF.

This clonotype is a singleton in its sample. This chain uses TRBV19 with TRBJ2-7; maybe TRBD1 (6 bases). Per the germline V gene, CDR1 is LNHDA and CDR2 is SQIVND (reference sequence). The CDR3 contains 14 residues. The ends were cut back, 3 bases at V and 6 bases at J, with 15 bases in the middle. The CDR3 DNA sequence: TGTGCCAGTAGTATGGCAGGGGAGCTCACCGAGCAGTACTTC. This codes for CASSMAGELTEQYF.

The rearrangement links TRBV11-2 to TRBJ2-7; TRBD2 might be the D (5 bases). Germline CDR1 and CDR2: SGHAT and FQNNGV. The CDR3 consists of 14 residues. The V and J ends lost 5 bases and 2 bases respectively, with 13 bases between them. DNA for the CDR3: TGTGCCAGCAGCCGAGAGGGCAGGCCCTACGAGCAGTACTTC. Translation gives CASSREGRPYEQYF.

V and J are TRBV27 and TRBJ1-1; D might be TRBD1 (5 bases). Germline V gene lookup returns CDR1 MNHEY and CDR2 SMNVEV (reference sequence). The CDR3 has 16 residues. Trimming left V 2 bases short and J 0 bases short, with 13 bases between. The CDR3 region is CASSLDPGRMNTEAFF. In DNA, the CDR3 is TGTGCCAGCAGTTTAGATCCAGGGCGGATGAACACTGAAGCTTTCTTT.

Only one count was recorded for this clonotype. The chain uses TRBV7-2 and TRBJ2-3; D is undetermined. The germline V gene has CDR1 SGHTA and CDR2 FQGNSA. Trimming cost V 5 bases and J 4 bases, with 19 bases left between them. The CDR3 sequence is 16 residues long. The CDR3 DNA is TGTGCCAGCAGCCCAGACCCTAGTCTGTGGGCAGATACGCAGTATTTT. Protein product: CASSPDPSLWADTQYF.

The chain recombines TRBV24-1 with TRBJ2-7; 8 bases are shared with TRBD2. The CDR3 covers 14 residues. V gave up 8 bases and J gave up 4 bases; unmatched junction bases: 9. Germline V gives CDR1 KGHDR, CDR2 SFDVKD. CDR3 region: CATIRSGSRYEQYF. CDR3 coding DNA: TGTGCCACCATACGCAGCGGGAGTCGTTACGAGCAGTACTTC.

To note about this clonotype: The junction departs from germline at one end; a sequencing error may be responsible. The chain recombines TRBV27 with TRBJ1-3; D is unresolved. Looked up from germline, CDR1 is MNHEY and CDR2 is SMNVEV (reference sequence). The CDR3 is 14 amino acids. The CDR3 coding sequence is TGTACCAGCGGGTCCGCGAGCTCTGGAAACACCATATATTTT. Its translation: CTSGSASSGNTIYF.